Below, one T cell receptor (beta chain) is given with its context. V gave up 10 bases and J gave up 2 bases; unmatched junction bases: 14. Looked up from germline, CDR1 is MDHEN and CDR2 is SYDVKM. The CDR3 has 16 residues. The sample comes from a study of blood T cell repertoires in COVID-19. Study details: Spain, Italy and the United States supplied samples that represented acute and convalescent COVID-19. Sample material is recorded as cDNA or gDNA derived from T cells, B-cell-depleted T cells, or PBMCs.

TCRdb's table, derived via immunoSEQ multiplex PCR, lists solely in-frame clones and lacks some. Of about 220,000 clones listed, roughly 80% are singletons. This clonotype was obtained from a woman aged 40 to 50 with acute COVID-19. This sequence joins TRBV28 and TRBJ1-5; 7 bases match TRBD1. Material for sequencing was PBMCs or T cells enriched from blood (not recorded which). The CDR3 DNA reads as TGTGCCACCACCCACGGACAGGCTAGGGGCAATCAGCCCCAGCATTTT. This codes for CATTHGQARGNQPQHF.